This T cell receptor (beta chain) was profiled in a study of radiotherapy plus CTLA-4 blockade in lung cancer. A note on this clone: Its specificity is unknown.

Measured with immunoSEQ multiplex PCR; TCRdb has only the in-frame clones, and not every one. Of about 62,000 clones in the sample, approximately 79% are singletons; the top ten hold roughly 3.1%. Study observations and caveats: Among blood TCR repertoires after radiotherapy plus ipilimumab, tumor-derived clones expanded. Reportedly, early blood T cell clone dynamics best predicted response, with interferon-beta.

This CDR3 has 15 residues. Trimming removed 6 bases from V and 8 bases from J; junction bases left unmatched: 9. Germline-derived CDR1 and CDR2 are LGHNA and YSLEER. The sequence derives from a human donor with non-small cell lung cancer who had a complete response to radiotherapy plus ipilimumab. This chain links TRBV4-3 with TRBJ2-1; 11 bases agree with TRBD1. The sample consisted of peripheral blood, taken from a patient treated with radiotherapy plus ipilimumab. CDR3 coding DNA: TGCGCCAGCAGGCAGGGGACAGGGGGAAGTTATGAGCAGTTCTTC. This codes for CASRQGTGGSYEQFF.